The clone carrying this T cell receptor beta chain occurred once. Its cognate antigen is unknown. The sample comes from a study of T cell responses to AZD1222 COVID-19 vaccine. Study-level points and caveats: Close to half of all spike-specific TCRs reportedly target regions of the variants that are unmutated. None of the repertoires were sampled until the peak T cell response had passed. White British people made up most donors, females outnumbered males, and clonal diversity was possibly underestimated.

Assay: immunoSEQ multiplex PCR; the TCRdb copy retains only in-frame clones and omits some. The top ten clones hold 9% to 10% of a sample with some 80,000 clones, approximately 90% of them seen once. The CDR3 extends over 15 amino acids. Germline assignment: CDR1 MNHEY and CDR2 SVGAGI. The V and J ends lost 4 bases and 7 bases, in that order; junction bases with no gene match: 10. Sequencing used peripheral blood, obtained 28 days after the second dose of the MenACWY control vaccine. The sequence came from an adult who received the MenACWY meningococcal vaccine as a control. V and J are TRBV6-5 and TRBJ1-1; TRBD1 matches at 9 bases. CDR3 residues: CASSSWTGDGGEAFF. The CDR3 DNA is TGTGCCAGCAGTTCCTGGACAGGGGATGGGGGTGAAGCTTTCTTT.